These 25 T cell receptor beta chains originate from one sample sequenced in a study of CXCR3-negative and CXCR3-positive naive CD8 T cells (dated by TCRdb to between 2017 and 2020). TCRdb records NextSeq 550 as the sequencer. The Human TCR Profiling Kit (MiLaboratory) was used to prepare UMI-labeled 5' RACE TRB cDNA libraries. The reads were reprocessed in TCRdb, with one entry per CDR3 protein sequence and no accompanying DNA. The table of this sample itemizes fewer than 80,000 distinct CDR3 sequences. Of the sample, around 4% is held by the ten largest clones. The specimen sequenced was naive CXCR3- CD8+ T cells from blood. This specimen's cell subset or site label, per the study, means: CD45RO-CCR7+CD27+CD95- naive CD8+ T cells lacking CXCR3 (TNR3-). The receptors come from a human donor in good health. Some clones in this sample may be carry-over from other donors' samples.

This chain connects TRBV7-3 to TRBJ2-2; no DNA is available, so the TRBD1 call from TCRdb remains unchecked. Germline V gene lookup returns CDR1 SGHTA and CDR2 FQGTGA. This CDR3 contains 15 residues. CDR3 sequence reads: CASSPDRAPTGELFF.

This rearrangement joins TRBV9 to TRBJ1-1. This CDR3 spans 12 amino acids. In germline, CDR1 is SGDLS, CDR2 YYNGEE. CDR3 loop: CAGSYPGFEAFF.

The gene calls are TRBV14 and TRBJ1-2; TCRdb indicates TRBD1, and absent DNA this call remains unverified. This CDR3 is built from 13 residues. Per germline, CDR1 SGHDN and CDR2 FVKESK. The CDR3 here is CASSQLQGDGYTF.

The chain employs TRBV6-2 or TRBV6-3 and TRBJ1-5; without DNA, the TCRdb call of TRBD1 cannot be checked. Germline CDR1 is MNHEY and CDR2 is SVGEGT. This CDR3 region has 15 residues. The CDR3 sequence: CASSYIEGVNQPQHF.

The V call is TRBV7-9, the J call TRBJ2-2; TCRdb's D call of TRBD1 is untestable without DNA. The CDR3 contains 15 residues. Germline CDR1 reads SEHNR; CDR2 reads FQNEAQ (reference sequence). The CDR3 reads CASSPGPSGPGELFF.

The CDR3 loop is CASSLQGPRLAGGVYNEQFF. The chain recombines TRBV7-2 with TRBJ2-1; TCRdb designates TRBD2, a call that cannot be tested without DNA. The germline CDR1 and CDR2 sequences are SGHTA and FQGNSA. This CDR3 contains 20 residues.

The chain links TRBV7-2 to TRBJ2-1; the D gene TCRdb calls, TRBD2, cannot be checked with no DNA. Germline loops: CDR1 SGHTA, CDR2 FQGNSA. The CDR3 runs to 18 residues. The CDR3 here is CASSHLTSGGLSYNEQFF.

J is TRBJ1-1 and V is TRBV20-1; TCRdb selects TRBD1, and the lack of DNA leaves this call unchecked. Germline assignment: CDR1 DFQATT and CDR2 SNEGSKA (reference sequence). The CDR3 runs to 16 residues. The CDR3 spells CSARAIRTGDNTEAFF.

The V call is TRBV7-6, the J call TRBJ2-3; TCRdb reports TRBD2, a call that lacks DNA to check it against. The CDR3 length is 17 residues. CDR1 SGHVS and CDR2 FNYEAQ come from the germline V gene. The CDR3 is CASSSRTSGSAIDTQYF. Complete variable domain (other parts from reference TRBV7-6 and TRBJ2-3): GAGVSQSPRYKVTKRGQDVALRCDPISGHVSLYWYRQALGQGPEFLTYFNYEAQQDKSGLPNDRFSAERPEGSISTLTIQRTEQRDSAMYRCASSSRTSGSAIDTQYFGPGTRLTVL.

The rearrangement links TRBV3-1 to TRBJ1-1; with no DNA, the TCRdb D assignment of TRBD1 cannot be verified. Per the germline V gene, CDR1 is LGHDT and CDR2 is YNNKEL (reference sequence). This CDR3 spans 16 amino acids. The CDR3 loop is CASSQIAVGGNTEAFF.

The V call is TRBV4-1, the J call TRBJ2-5; the D call from TCRdb, TRBD2, cannot be confirmed without DNA. The germline gives CDR1 MGHRA, CDR2 YSYEKL. CDR3 length equals 17 residues. This CDR3 reads CASSLLGLAGDQETQYF.

The CDR3 loop reads CASSTPPSNYGYTF. This chain links TRBV7-9 with TRBJ1-2; with no DNA, the TCRdb D assignment of TRBD1 cannot be verified. Germline V CDR1 and CDR2: SEHNR, FQNEAQ (reference sequence). The CDR3 has 14 residues.

This chain uses TRBV15 with TRBJ1-1; TCRdb names TRBD1, which stays unverified in the absence of DNA. CDR3 size: 15 residues. Per the germline V gene, CDR1 is LNHNV and CDR2 is YYDKDF (reference sequence). CDR3 region: CATSRASLMNTEAFF. Looking up the rest from reference TRBV15 and TRBJ1-1 gives the full variable domain: DAMVIQNPRYQVTQFGKPVTLSCSQTLNHNVMYWYQQKSSQAPKLLFHYYDKDFNNEADTPDNFQSRRPNTSFCFLDIRSPGLGDTAMYLCATSRASLMNTEAFFGQGTRLTVV.

The chain recombines TRBV4-3 with TRBJ2-7; TCRdb outputs TRBD2, but without DNA this stays unchecked. The CDR3 is 15 amino acids. The germline V gene encodes CDR1 LGHNA and CDR2 YSLEER. CDR3 in amino acids: CASSQFRTATYEQYF.

The genes are TRBV2 and TRBJ2-3; the TCRdb call, TRBD1, lacks DNA for checking. Germline V gives CDR1 SNHLY, CDR2 FYNNEI. The CDR3 runs to 14 residues. The CDR3 loop is CASSEDRVTDTQYF.

J is TRBJ2-7 and V is TRBV6-5; TCRdb's D call of TRBD1 is untestable without DNA. This CDR3 is 14 amino acids long. Germline CDR1 is MNHEY and CDR2 is SVGAGI. This CDR3 is CASSYGDSPYEQYF.

The rearrangement joins TRBV7-9 to TRBJ1-1. The CDR3 contains 13 residues. Germline V gives CDR1 SEHNR, CDR2 FQNEAQ (reference sequence). The CDR3 sequence is CASSASMYTEAFF.

The gene calls are TRBV7-9 and TRBJ2-7. The CDR3 covers 12 residues. The V gene's germline CDR1 is SEHNR and CDR2 FQNEAQ (reference sequence). The CDR3 sequence is CASSLQGYEQYF.

This sequence joins TRBV29-1 and TRBJ2-4. This CDR3 is 11 amino acids long. CDR1 is SQVTM and CDR2 is ANQGSEA in the germline V gene. The CDR3 sequence is CSVVEENIQYF.

The rearrangement joins TRBV4-3 to TRBJ1-2; TCRdb selects TRBD1, and the lack of DNA leaves this call unchecked. Germline loops: CDR1 LGHNA, CDR2 YSLEER. The length of the CDR3 is 15 residues. This chain's CDR3 is CASRQGTGVVSGYTF.

The J gene is TRBJ2-3, the V gene TRBV7-2; absent DNA, TCRdb's TRBD1 call cannot be checked. Germline lookup yields CDR1 SGHTA and CDR2 FQGNSA. There are 16 residues in the CDR3. Here the CDR3 reads CASSSGTADRTDTQYF.

The chain uses TRBV29-1 and TRBJ2-5. The CDR3 extends over 12 amino acids. The germline CDR1 and CDR2 sequences are SQVTM and ANQGSEA. The CDR3 protein is CSVLNIQETQYF. Together with reference TRBV29-1 and TRBJ2-5, the CDR3 gives the full variable domain: SAVISQKPSRDICQRGTSLTIQCQVDSQVTMMFWYRQQPGQSLTLIATANQGSEATYESGFVIDKFPISRPNLTFSTLTVSNMSPEDSSIYLCSVLNIQETQYFGPGTRLLVL.

V and J are TRBV11-1 and TRBJ2-2. CDR3 size: 14 residues. From germline, CDR1 is SGHAT and CDR2 FQDESV (reference sequence). CDR3 residues: CASSRKGNTGELFF.

The chain links TRBV28 to TRBJ2-4; checking the TCRdb D call of TRBD1 is not possible without DNA. The CDR3 length is 17 residues. Germline V gene data show CDR1 as MDHEN and CDR2 as SYDVKM. CDR3: CASSGDTPVLAKNIQYF.

The rearrangement uses TRBV5-1 and TRBJ2-7; TCRdb outputs TRBD1, but without DNA this stays unchecked. From germline, CDR1 is SGHRS and CDR2 YFSETQ. This CDR3 has 16 residues. This chain's CDR3 is CASSLGPDLKIYEQYF.